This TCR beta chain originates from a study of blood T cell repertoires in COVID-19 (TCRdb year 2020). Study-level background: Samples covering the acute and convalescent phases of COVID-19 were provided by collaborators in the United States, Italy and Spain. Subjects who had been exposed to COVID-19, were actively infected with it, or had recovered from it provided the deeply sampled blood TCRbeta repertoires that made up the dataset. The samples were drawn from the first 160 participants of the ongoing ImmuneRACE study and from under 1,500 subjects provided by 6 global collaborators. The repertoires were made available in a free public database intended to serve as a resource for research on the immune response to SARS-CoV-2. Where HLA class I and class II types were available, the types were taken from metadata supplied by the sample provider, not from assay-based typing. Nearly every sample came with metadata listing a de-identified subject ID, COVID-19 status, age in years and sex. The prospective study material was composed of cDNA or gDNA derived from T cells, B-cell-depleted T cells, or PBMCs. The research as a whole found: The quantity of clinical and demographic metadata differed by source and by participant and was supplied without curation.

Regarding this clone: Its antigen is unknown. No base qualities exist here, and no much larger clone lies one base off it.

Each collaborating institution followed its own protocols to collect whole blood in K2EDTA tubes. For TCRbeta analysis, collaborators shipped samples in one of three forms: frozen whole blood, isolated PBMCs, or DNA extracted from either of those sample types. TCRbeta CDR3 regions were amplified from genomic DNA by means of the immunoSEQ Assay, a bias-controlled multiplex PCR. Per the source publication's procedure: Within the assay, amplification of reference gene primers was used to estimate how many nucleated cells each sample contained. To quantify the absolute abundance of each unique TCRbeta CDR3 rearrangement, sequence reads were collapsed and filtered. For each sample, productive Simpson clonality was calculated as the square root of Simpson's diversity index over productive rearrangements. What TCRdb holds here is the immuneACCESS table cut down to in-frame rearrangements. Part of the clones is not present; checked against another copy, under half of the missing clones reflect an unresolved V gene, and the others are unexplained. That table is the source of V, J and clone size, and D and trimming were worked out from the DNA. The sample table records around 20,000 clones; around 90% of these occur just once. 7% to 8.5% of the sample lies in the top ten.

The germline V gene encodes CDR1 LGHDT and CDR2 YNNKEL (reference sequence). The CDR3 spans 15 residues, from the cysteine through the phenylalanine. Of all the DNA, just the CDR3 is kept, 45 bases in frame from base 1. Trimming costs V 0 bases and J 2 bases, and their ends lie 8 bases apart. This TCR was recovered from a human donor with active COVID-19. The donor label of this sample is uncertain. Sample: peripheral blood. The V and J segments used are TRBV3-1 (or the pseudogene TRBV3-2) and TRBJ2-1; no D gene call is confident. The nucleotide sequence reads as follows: TGTGCCAGCAGCCAAGATAAAGCTCCCTACAATGAGCAGTTCTTC. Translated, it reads CASSQDKAPYNEQFF.